This TCR beta chain was captured in a study of blood T cell repertoires in COVID-19. Study information: Collection of acute and convalescent COVID-19 samples took place in the United States, Italy and Spain. Nucleic acid was either cDNA or gDNA, and it came from T cells, B-cell-depleted T cells, or PBMCs.

Measured with immunoSEQ multiplex PCR; TCRdb has only the in-frame clones, and not every one. The sample includes over 90,000 clones, around 90% seen only once; the top ten take 4.2%. The germline V gene has CDR1 LNHDA and CDR2 SQIVND (reference sequence). Trimming shortened V by 4 bases and J by 3 bases, and 15 bases separated the two germline ends. The CDR3 loop spans 15 amino acids. The J gene is TRBJ1-2, the V gene TRBV19; D ambiguous. The material sequenced was peripheral blood. This sequence originates from a man aged 18 to 35 with acute or convalescent COVID-19. As DNA, the CDR3 is TGTGCCAGTAGTAACCTTGGAGCGTCATACTATGGCTACACCTTC. Translating it yields CASSNLGASYYGYTF.